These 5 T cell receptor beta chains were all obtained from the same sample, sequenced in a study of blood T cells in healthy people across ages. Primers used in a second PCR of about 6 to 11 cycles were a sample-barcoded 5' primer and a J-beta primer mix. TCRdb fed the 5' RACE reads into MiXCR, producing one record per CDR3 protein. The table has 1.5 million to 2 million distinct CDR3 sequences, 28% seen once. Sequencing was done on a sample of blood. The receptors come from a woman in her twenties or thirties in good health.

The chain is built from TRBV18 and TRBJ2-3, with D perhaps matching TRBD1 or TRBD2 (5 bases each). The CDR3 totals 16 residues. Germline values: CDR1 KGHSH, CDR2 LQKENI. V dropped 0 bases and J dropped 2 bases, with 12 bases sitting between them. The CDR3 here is CASSPPPGAFTDTQYF. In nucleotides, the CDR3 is TGTGCCAGCTCACCACCGCCCGGGGCGTTCACAGATACGCAGTATTTT. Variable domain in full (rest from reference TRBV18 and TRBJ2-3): NAGVMQNPRHLVRRRGQEARLRCSPMKGHSHVYWYRQLPEEGLKFMVYLQKENIIDESGMPKERFSAEFPKEGPSILRIQQVVRGDSAAYFCASSPPPGAFTDTQYFGPGTRLTVL.

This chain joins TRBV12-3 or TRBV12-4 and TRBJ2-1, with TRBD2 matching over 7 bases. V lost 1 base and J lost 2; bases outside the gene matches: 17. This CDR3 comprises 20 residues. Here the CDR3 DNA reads TGTGCCAGCAGTTTAGACTCCCGGGCCAGCGGGGACTATACCTACAATGAGCAGTTCTTC. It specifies CASSLDSRASGDYTYNEQFF.

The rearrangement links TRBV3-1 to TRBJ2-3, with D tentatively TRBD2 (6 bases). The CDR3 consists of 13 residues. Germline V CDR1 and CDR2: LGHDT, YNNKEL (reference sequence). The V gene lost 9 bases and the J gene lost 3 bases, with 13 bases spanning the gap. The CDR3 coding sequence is TGTGCCAGTTCGGCTAGCGCGACAGATACGCAGTATTTT. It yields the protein CASSASATDTQYF.

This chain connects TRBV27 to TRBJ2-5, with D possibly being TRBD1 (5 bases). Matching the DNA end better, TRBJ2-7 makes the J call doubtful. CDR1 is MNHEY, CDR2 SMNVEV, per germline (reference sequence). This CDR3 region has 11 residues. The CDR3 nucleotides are TGTGCCACCAAAGGGGCCGACGAGCAGTACTTC. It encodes CATKGADEQYF.

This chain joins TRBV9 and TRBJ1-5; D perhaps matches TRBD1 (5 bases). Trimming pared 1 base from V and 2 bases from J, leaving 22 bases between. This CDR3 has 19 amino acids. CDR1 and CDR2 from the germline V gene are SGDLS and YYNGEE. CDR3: CASSVIQGWAIPGNQPQHF. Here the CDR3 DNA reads TGTGCCAGCAGCGTAATCCAGGGATGGGCAATACCGGGCAATCAGCCCCAGCATTTT.